This TCR beta chain came from a study of blood T cell repertoires in COVID-19. In the original workflow: The authors estimated nucleated cell counts from reference gene primer amplification. The assay was immunoSEQ multiplex PCR, and TCRdb's table has in-frame clones only and misses some. The V and J calls and clone size were taken over from that table, and D and trimming were inferred from the DNA. The data contain 110,000 to 150,000 clones, 85% to 90% of them singletons. This CDR3 has 17 residues. V was pared by 1 base and J by 3 bases, with 9 bases of the junction left unmatched. The germline V gene encodes CDR1 LGHNT and CDR2 FRNRAP.

The receptor was derived from an elderly woman with acute or convalescent COVID-19. Specimen: peripheral blood. The chain is built from TRBV12-5 and TRBJ2-4; 7 bases match TRBD1. The CDR3 here is CASGLASQGYGKNIQYF. The CDR3 region has the DNA TGTGCTAGTGGTTTGGCCTCACAGGGGTATGGCAAAAACATTCAGTACTTC.